The 25 T cell receptor beta chains below come from one sample, sequenced in a study of glioma-infiltrating T cells after dendritic cell vaccination. Using immunoSEQ multiplex PCR, the repertoire was profiled, and TCRdb retains in-frame clones only, with some absent. The data hold 91,000 or so clones, with around 80% observed a single time. The time point was: after dendritic cell vaccination, including at tumor progression/relapse. The material sequenced was blood, taken after dendritic cell vaccination. Source of these receptors: a human donor with glioblastoma.

The chain recombines TRBV6-1 with TRBJ1-6; possible D gene TRBD1, 6 bases. The germline CDR1 and CDR2 sequences are MNHNS and SASEGT. The V and J ends lost 6 bases and 4 bases respectively, with 10 bases between them. This CDR3 region has 14 residues. As DNA, the CDR3 is TGTGCCAGCAGAATGGACAGTTATAATTCACCCCTCCACTTT. Translated, it gives CASRMDSYNSPLHF.

The chain links TRBV27 to TRBJ2-7; D not resolved. V lost 6 bases and J lost 5, with 14 bases in between. CDR1 and CDR2 (germline): MNHEY, SMNVEV (reference sequence). CDR3 size: 13 residues. This chain's CDR3 is CASRYTWRDEQYF. The CDR3 DNA reads as TGTGCCAGCAGATATACTTGGAGAGACGAGCAGTACTTC.

This chain links TRBV18 with TRBJ1-4; D gene unclear. This CDR3 has 13 amino acids. CDR1 is KGHSH, CDR2 LQKENI, per germline. V was shortened by 6 bases and J by 6 bases, with 11 bases between the two germline ends. The CDR3 reads CASSPGGDEKLFF. The CDR3 coding sequence is TGTGCCAGCTCCCCGGGCGGGGATGAAAAACTGTTTTTT.

The chain has TRBV6-5 and TRBJ2-3; 7 nucleotides agree with TRBD2. Trimming removed 7 bases from V and 4 bases from J; junction bases left unmatched: 8. Germline V gene data show CDR1 as MNHEY and CDR2 as SVGAGI. This CDR3 comprises 14 residues. CDR3 amino acids: CASTTGGMSDTQYF. The CDR3 DNA follows: TGTGCCAGCACAACGGGGGGTATGTCAGATACGCAGTATTTT.

V is TRBV9 and J is TRBJ1-1; D is undetermined. The CDR3 length is 15 residues. The V gene lost 4 bases and the J gene lost 0 bases, with 13 bases spanning the gap. CDR1 SGDLS and CDR2 YYNGEE come from the germline V gene. Here the CDR3 reads CASSPGKRMNTEAFF. As DNA, the CDR3 is TGTGCCAGCAGCCCCGGGAAACGAATGAACACTGAAGCTTTCTTT.

The rearrangement joins TRBV6-5 to TRBJ2-7, with a weak D call TRBD2 (7 bases). The length of the CDR3 is 12 residues. Trimming took off 6 bases at V and 4 bases at J, with 10 bases between the two ends. Germline CDR1 reads MNHEY; CDR2 reads SVGAGI. Here the CDR3 reads CASRGRGYEQYF. DNA of the CDR3: TGTGCCAGCAGAGGGAGGGGGTACGAGCAGTACTTC.

This clone was observed a single time. The V call is TRBV28, the J call TRBJ2-3, with 9 positions matching TRBD2. V shed 6 bases and J 6 bases; nucleotides not matched to a gene: 10. Germline lookup yields CDR1 MDHEN and CDR2 SYDVKM. The CDR3 contains 15 residues. CDR3 sequence (DNA): TGTGCCAGCAGGGCTAGCGGGAAATCGGTTGATACGCAGTATTTT. Residues: CASRASGKSVDTQYF.

The rearrangement links TRBV11-3 to TRBJ1-3; D is ambiguous. Trimming took 5 bases from V and 0 from J, leaving 11 bases between them. In germline, CDR1 is SGHNT, CDR2 YENEEA. The CDR3 length is 15 residues. The CDR3 coding sequence is TGTGCCAGCAGCATAGGACGGGGCTCTGGAAACACCATATATTTT. It translates to CASSIGRGSGNTIYF.

CDR3 protein: CASRAHGQLGNTIYF. The CDR3 region has the DNA TGTGCCAGCAGGGCACATGGGCAATTGGGAAACACCATATATTTT. The chain links TRBV6-1 to TRBJ1-3; D remains ambiguous. There are 15 residues in the CDR3. From germline, CDR1 is MNHNS and CDR2 SASEGT. With 6 bases removed from V and 4 bases from J, the gap between germline ends came to 16 bases.

The J gene is TRBJ2-2, the V gene TRBV5-1, with D perhaps TRBD1 (5 bases). Trimming left V 4 bases short and J 1 base short, with 14 bases between. This CDR3 is built from 16 residues. Germline V gene lookup returns CDR1 SGHRS and CDR2 YFSETQ. The CDR3 coding sequence is TGCGCCAGCAGCCCCAGAGACAGAGAGAACACCGGGGAGCTGTTTTTT. Translated: CASSPRDRENTGELFF.

The chain joins TRBV7-8 to TRBJ2-3; a weak D match, TRBD2 (5 bases). V was pared by 2 bases and J by 4 bases, with 16 bases between. The CDR3 sequence is 16 residues long. Germline-derived CDR1 and CDR2 are SGHVS and FQNEAQ. CDR3 sequence reads: CASSLLGDGVADTQYF. The CDR3 DNA follows: TGTGCCAGCAGCTTACTCGGGGATGGAGTGGCAGATACGCAGTATTTT.

This clone is labeled medium-sized. The rearrangement links TRBV6-6 to TRBJ1-4; possible D gene TRBD1, 6 bases. This CDR3 region has 13 residues. CDR1 MNHNY and CDR2 SVGAGI come from the germline V gene (reference sequence). V was clipped by 4 bases and J by 6 bases, with 9 bases between them. The CDR3 loop is CASSLNRDEKLFF. DNA of the CDR3: TGTGCCAGCAGTTTAAACAGGGATGAAAAACTGTTTTTT.

As DNA, the CDR3 is TGTGCCAGCAGCGTCACGGGGATGGCTGGAAACACCATATATTTT. Amino acid sequence: CASSVTGMAGNTIYF. The chain is built from TRBV9 and TRBJ1-3; D is undetermined. From germline, CDR1 is SGDLS and CDR2 YYNGEE. There are 15 residues in the CDR3. Trimming stripped 2 bases from V and 2 bases from J, with 11 bases between.

V gene TRBV29-1 combines with J gene TRBJ1-1, with D possibly being TRBD1 (5 bases). Trimming pared 3 bases from V and 3 bases from J, leaving 11 bases between. The CDR3 length is 13 residues. Germline lookup yields CDR1 SQVTM and CDR2 ANQGSEA. The CDR3 nucleotides are TGCAGCGTTGACCGGGGAGGGGACACTGAAGCTTTCTTT. Its protein is CSVDRGGDTEAFF.

The gene calls are TRBV30 and TRBJ2-7; a possible D gene is TRBD2 (7 bases). CDR1 GTSNPN and CDR2 SVGIG come from the germline V gene (reference sequence). V lost 2 bases and J 0 bases, leaving 14 bases between the germline ends. The CDR3 is 15 residues long. This CDR3 reads CAWSPRGGLSYEQYF. The CDR3 nucleotides are TGTGCCTGGAGTCCCCGCGGGGGCCTCTCCTACGAGCAGTACTTC.

The chain couples TRBV2 to TRBJ2-3, with D perhaps TRBD2 (5 bases). The CDR3 has 18 residues. V dropped 6 bases and J dropped 2 bases, with 24 bases sitting between them. Germline assignment: CDR1 SNHLY and CDR2 FYNNEI. For the CDR3, the DNA is TGTGCCAGCAGCGGACTTTGGTCGTCAAATCTTCACACAGATACGCAGTATTTT. This sequence encodes CASSGLWSSNLHTDTQYF.

The chain recombines TRBV6-5 with TRBJ2-4, with D possibly matching TRBD1 (5 bases). The CDR3 extends over 14 amino acids. Trimming left V 0 bases short and J 8 bases short, with 11 bases between. Germline CDR1 MNHEY, CDR2 SVGAGI. The CDR3 spells CASSYSQGADIQYF. The CDR3 DNA sequence: TGTGCCAGCAGTTACTCTCAGGGTGCGGACATTCAGTACTTC.

This chain uses TRBV30 with TRBJ1-1; 7 positions match TRBD1. The CDR3 contains 18 residues. Trimming took 0 bases from V and 6 from J; bases not matched to a gene: 19. Per the germline V gene, CDR1 is GTSNPN and CDR2 is SVGIG (reference sequence). The DNA of the CDR3 is TGTGCCTGGAGTGTACGACAGGGCAAAATAGCGGTTAGGGCTGAAGCTTTCTTT. Translating it yields CAWSVRQGKIAVRAEAFF.

This chain joins TRBV2 and TRBJ2-7; possibly TRBD2 for D (5 bases). V was pared by 4 bases and J by 2 bases, with 12 bases between. This CDR3 comprises 14 residues. Germline V gives CDR1 SNHLY, CDR2 FYNNEI. CDR3 region: CASSAPLATYEQYF. Written as DNA, the CDR3 is TGTGCCAGCAGTGCTCCCCTAGCCACCTACGAGCAGTACTTC.

The V gene is TRBV9, the J gene TRBJ2-5; tentative D call: TRBD2 (6 bases). This CDR3 is built from 17 residues. The V end lost 3 bases, the J end lost 2 bases, and 20 bases lay between the germline ends. Germline-derived CDR1 and CDR2 are SGDLS and YYNGEE. The DNA for the CDR3 is TGTGCCAGCAGCGGAAACCCCTCGGAGGGTAGACAAGAGACCCAGTACTTC. Protein: CASSGNPSEGRQETQYF.

This chain links TRBV9 with TRBJ2-7; TRBD2 agrees at 12 bases. This CDR3 is 16 amino acids long. CDR1 is SGDLS, CDR2 YYNGEE, per germline. V was clipped by 3 bases and J by 2 bases; unmatched bases: 6. The CDR3 DNA sequence: TGTGCCAGCAGCGAGACCGGACTAGCGGGGACCTACGAGCAGTACTTC. It translates to CASSETGLAGTYEQYF.

This rearrangement joins TRBV14 to TRBJ1-2, with TRBD1 matching 7 bases. Trimming removed 4 bases from V and 8 bases from J; junction bases left unmatched: 4. Germline V gene data show CDR1 as SGHDN and CDR2 as FVKESK. The CDR3 runs 12 residues. Written as DNA, the CDR3 is TGTGCCAGCAGCCTCGGGACAGACGGCTACACCTTC. Translating it yields CASSLGTDGYTF.

This sequence joins TRBV9 and TRBJ1-3; TRBD1 is a possible D gene (5 bases). CDR1 is SGDLS, CDR2 YYNGEE, per germline. The CDR3 covers 18 residues. Trimming took off 0 bases at V and 0 bases at J, with 16 bases between the two ends. CDR3 in amino acids: CASSVALSTGLSGNTIYF. CDR3 sequence (DNA): TGTGCCAGCAGCGTAGCCCTCTCTACAGGCCTCTCTGGAAACACCATATATTTT.

The chain has TRBV5-1 and TRBJ2-7; the match to TRBD1 covers 8 bases. The CDR3 consists of 17 residues. From germline, CDR1 is SGHRS and CDR2 YFSETQ. The trim removed 0 bases at V and 2 bases at J, leaving 10 bases unmatched. CDR3 sequence reads: CASSLERAGTGPYEQYF. The CDR3 region has the DNA TGCGCCAGCAGCTTGGAACGTGCTGGGACAGGTCCCTACGAGCAGTACTTC.

This clone was seen once. The same CDR3 is also encoded by other DNA sequences in this sample. The rearrangement uses TRBV10-3 and TRBJ1-1; possibly TRBD1 for D (6 bases). Trimming left V 5 bases short and J 2 bases short, with 9 bases between. The CDR3 consists of 13 residues. Germline CDR1 reads ENHRY; CDR2 reads SYGVKD. The CDR3 DNA reads TGTGCCATCAGTCTACAGGGAAACACTGAAGCTTTCTTT. Its protein product is CAISLQGNTEAFF.